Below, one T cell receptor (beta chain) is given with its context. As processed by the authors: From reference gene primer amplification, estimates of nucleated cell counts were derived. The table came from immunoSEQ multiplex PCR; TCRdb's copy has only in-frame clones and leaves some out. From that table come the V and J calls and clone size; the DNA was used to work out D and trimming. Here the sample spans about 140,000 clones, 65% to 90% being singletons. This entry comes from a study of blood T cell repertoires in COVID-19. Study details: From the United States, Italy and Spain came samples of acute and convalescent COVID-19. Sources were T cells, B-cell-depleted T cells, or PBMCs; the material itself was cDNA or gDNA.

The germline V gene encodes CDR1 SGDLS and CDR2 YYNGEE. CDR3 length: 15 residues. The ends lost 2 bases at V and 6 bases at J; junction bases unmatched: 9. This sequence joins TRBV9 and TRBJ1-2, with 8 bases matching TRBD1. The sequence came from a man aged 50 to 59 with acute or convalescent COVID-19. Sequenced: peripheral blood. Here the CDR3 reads CASSVQTGVGNGYTF. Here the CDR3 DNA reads TGTGCCAGCAGCGTCCAGACAGGGGTTGGAAATGGCTACACCTTC.